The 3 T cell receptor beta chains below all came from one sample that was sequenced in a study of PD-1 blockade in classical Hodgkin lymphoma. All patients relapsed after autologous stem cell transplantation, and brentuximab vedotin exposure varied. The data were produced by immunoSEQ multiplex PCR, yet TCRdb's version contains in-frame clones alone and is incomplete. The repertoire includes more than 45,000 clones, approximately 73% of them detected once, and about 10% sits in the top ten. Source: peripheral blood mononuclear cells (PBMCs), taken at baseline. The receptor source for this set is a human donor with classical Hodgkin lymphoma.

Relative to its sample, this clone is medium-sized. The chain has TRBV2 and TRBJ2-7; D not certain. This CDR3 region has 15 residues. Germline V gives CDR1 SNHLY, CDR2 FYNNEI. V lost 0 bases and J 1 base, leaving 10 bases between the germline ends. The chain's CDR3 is CASSEAPIRSYEQYF. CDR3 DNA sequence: TGTGCCAGCAGTGAAGCGCCTATTAGATCCTACGAGCAGTACTTC.

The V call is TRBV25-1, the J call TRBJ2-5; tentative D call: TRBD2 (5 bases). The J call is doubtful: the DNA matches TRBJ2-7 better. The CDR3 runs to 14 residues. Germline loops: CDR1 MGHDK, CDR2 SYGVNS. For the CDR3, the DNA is TGTGCCAGCAGTGGCAGAGAGGGTACCCACGAGCAGTACTTC. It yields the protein CASSGREGTHEQYF.

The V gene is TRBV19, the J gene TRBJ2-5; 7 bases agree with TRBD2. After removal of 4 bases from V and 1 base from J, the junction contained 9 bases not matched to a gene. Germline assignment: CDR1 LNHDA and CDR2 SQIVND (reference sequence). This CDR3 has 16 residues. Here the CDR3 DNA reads TGTGCCAGTAGTACGTTGACTAGCAACCCCCAAGAGACCCAGTACTTC. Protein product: CASSTLTSNPQETQYF.